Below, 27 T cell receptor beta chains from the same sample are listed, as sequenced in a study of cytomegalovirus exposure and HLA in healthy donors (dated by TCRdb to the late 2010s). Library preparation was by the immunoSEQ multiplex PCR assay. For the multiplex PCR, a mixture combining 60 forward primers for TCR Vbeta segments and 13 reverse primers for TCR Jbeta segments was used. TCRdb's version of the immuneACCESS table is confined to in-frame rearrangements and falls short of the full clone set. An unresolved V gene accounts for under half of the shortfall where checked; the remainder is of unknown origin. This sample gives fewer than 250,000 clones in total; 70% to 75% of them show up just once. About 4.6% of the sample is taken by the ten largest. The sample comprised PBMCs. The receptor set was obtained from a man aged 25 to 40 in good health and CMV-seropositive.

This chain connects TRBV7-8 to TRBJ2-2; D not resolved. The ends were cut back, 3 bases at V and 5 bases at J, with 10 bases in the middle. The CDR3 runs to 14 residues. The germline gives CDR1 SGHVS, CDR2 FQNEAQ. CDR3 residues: CASSFSISTGELFF. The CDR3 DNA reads TGTGCCAGCAGCTTCAGTATCTCGACCGGGGAGCTGTTTTTT. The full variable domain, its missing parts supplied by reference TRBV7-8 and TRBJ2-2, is GAGVSQSPRYKVAKRGQDVALRCDPISGHVSLFWYQQALGQGPEFLTYFQNEAQLDKSGLPSDRFFAERPEGSVSTLKIQRTQQEDSAVYLCASSFSISTGELFFGEGSRLTVL.

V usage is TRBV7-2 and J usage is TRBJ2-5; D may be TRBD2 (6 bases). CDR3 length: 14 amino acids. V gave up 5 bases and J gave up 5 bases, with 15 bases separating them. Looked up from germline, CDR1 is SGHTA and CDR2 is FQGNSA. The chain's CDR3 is CASSPRLGGETQYF. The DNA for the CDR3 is TGTGCCAGCAGCCCGAGACTAGGCGGGGAGACCCAGTACTTC.

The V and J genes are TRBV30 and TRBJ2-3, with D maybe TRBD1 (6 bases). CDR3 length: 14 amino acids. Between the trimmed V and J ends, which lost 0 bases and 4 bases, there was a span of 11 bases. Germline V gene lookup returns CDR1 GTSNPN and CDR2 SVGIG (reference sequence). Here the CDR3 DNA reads TGTGCCTGGAGTGTTAGGGGGTCTGCAGATACGCAGTATTTT. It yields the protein CAWSVRGSADTQYF.

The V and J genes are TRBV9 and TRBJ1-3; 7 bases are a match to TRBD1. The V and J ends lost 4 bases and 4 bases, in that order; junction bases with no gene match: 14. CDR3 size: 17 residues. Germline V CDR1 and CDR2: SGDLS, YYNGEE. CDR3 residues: CASSKTTGVSRGNTIYF. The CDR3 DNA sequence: TGTGCCAGCAGCAAAACAACAGGGGTTTCGAGGGGAAACACCATATATTTT.

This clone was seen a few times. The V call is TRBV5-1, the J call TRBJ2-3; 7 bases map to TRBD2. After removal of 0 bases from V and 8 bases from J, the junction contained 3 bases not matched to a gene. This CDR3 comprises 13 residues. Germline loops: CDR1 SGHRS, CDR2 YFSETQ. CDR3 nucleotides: TGCGCCAGCAGCTTGGACGGGGAGGGTACGCAGTATTTT. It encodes CASSLDGEGTQYF.

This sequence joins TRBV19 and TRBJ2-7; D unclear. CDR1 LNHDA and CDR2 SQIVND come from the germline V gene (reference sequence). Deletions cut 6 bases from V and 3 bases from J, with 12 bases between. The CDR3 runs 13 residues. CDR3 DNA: TGTGCCAGTAGGAATCGAGTCGGCTACGAGCAGTACTTC. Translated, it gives CASRNRVGYEQYF.

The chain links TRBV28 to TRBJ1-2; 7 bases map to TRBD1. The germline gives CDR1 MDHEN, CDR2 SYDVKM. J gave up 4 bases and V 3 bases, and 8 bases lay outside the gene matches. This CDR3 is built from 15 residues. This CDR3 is CASSLQRRGRYGYTF. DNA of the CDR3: TGTGCCAGCAGTTTGCAAAGGAGGGGGCGCTATGGCTACACCTTC.

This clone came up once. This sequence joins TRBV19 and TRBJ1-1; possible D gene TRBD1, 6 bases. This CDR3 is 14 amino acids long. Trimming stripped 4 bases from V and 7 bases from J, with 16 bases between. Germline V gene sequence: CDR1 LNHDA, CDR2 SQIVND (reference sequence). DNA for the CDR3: TGTGCCAGTAGTACGTACAGGGTCGAGGATGAAGCTTTCTTT. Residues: CASSTYRVEDEAFF.

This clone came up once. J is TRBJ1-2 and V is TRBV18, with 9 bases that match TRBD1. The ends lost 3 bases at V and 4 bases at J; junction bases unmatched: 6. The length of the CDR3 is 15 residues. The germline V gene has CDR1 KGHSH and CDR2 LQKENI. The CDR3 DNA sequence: TGTGCCAGCTCACCTGGACAGGGGCAGGGCTATGGCTACACCTTC. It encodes CASSPGQGQGYGYTF.

CDR3 region: CASSELQGRIQYF. The CDR3 bases are TGTGCCAGCAGTGAATTACAGGGCCGCATTCAGTACTTC. This chain links TRBV2 with TRBJ2-4; weak D call: TRBD1 (6 bases). Germline V lookup: CDR1 SNHLY, CDR2 FYNNEI. The CDR3 consists of 13 residues. Deletions cut 2 bases from V and 9 bases from J, with 11 bases between.

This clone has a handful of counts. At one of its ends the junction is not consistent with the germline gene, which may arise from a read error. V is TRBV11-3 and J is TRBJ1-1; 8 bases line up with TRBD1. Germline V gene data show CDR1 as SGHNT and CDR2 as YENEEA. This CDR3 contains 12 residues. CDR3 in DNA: TGCGCCAGCAGCCAGGGGGCGGATGAAGCTTTCTTT. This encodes CASSQGADEAFF.

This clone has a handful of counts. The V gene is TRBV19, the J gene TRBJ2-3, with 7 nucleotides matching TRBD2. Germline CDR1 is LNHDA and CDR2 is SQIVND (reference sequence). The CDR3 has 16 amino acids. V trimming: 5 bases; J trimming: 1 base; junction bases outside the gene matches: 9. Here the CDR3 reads CASSPRGGVGTDTQYF. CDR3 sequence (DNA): TGTGCCAGTAGTCCACGGGGAGGGGTCGGCACAGATACGCAGTATTTT.

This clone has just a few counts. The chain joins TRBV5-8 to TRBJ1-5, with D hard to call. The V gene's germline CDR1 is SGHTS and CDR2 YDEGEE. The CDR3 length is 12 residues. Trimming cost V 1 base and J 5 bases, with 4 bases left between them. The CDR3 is CASSLFDQPQHF. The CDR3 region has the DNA TGTGCCAGCAGCTTGTTCGATCAGCCCCAGCATTTT.

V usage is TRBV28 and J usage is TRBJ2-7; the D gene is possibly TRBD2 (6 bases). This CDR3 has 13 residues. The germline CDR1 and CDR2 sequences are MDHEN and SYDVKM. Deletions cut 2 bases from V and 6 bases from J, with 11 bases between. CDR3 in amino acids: CASSLGGALEQYF. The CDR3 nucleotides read TGTGCCAGCAGTTTAGGAGGGGCGCTCGAGCAGTACTTC.

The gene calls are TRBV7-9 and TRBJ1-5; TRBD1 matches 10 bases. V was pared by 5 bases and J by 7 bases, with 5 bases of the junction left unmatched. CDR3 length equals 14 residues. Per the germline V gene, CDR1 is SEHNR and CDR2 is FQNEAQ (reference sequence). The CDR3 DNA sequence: TGTGCCAGCAGCAAGACAGGGGGCGGGCAGCCCCAGCATTTT. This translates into CASSKTGGGQPQHF.

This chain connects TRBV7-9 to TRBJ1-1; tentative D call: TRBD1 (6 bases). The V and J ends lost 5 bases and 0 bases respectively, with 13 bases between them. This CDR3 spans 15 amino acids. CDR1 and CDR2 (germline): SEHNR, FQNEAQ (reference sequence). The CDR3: CASSPTQGMNTEAFF. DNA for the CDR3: TGTGCCAGCAGCCCAACTCAGGGGATGAACACTGAAGCTTTCTTT.

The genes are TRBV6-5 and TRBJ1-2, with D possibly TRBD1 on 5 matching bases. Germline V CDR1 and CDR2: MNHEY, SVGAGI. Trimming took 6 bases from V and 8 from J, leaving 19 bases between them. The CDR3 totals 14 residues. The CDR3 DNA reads TGTGCCAGCAGCCCCCGTGGCAGGGCGCGAGGCTACACCTTC. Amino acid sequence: CASSPRGRARGYTF.

For the CDR3, the DNA is TGTGCCAGCAGGACAGGGGTAGCAGATACGCAGTATTTT. Encoded protein: CASRTGVADTQYF. The chain employs TRBV2 and TRBJ2-3; 8 nucleotides agree with TRBD1. Germline V CDR1 and CDR2: SNHLY, FYNNEI. This CDR3 contains 13 residues. Trimming at V came to 6 bases and at J to 4 bases, leaving 3 bases not matched to a gene.

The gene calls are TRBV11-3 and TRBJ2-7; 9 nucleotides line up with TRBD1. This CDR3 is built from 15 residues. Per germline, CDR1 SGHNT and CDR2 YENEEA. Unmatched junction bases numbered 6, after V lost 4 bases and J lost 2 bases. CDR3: CASSSQGARTYEQYF. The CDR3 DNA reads TGTGCCAGCAGCTCACAGGGGGCGCGAACCTACGAGCAGTACTTC.

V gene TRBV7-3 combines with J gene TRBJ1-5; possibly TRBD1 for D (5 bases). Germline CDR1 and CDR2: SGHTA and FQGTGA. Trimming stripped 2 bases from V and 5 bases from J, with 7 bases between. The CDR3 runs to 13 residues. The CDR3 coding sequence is TGTGCCAGCAGCTTAGGGGCGGATCAGCCCCAGCATTTT. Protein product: CASSLGADQPQHF.

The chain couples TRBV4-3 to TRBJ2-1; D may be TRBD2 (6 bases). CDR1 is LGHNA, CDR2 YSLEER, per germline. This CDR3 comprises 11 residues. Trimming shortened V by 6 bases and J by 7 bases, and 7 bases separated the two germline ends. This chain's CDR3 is CASRGRNEQFF. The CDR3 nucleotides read TGCGCCAGCAGGGGGAGGAATGAGCAGTTCTTC.

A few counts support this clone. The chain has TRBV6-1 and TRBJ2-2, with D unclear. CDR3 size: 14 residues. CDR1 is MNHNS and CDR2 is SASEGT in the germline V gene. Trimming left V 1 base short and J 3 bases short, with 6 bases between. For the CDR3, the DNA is TGTGCCAGCAGTGAAGTTCCGGACACCGGGGAGCTGTTTTTT. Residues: CASSEVPDTGELFF.

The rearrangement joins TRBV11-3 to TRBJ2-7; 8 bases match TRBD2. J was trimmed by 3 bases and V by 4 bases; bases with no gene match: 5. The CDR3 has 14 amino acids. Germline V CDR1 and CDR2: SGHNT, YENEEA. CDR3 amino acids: CASSSGGAIYEQYF. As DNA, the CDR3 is TGTGCCAGCAGCTCCGGGGGGGCAATCTACGAGCAGTACTTC.

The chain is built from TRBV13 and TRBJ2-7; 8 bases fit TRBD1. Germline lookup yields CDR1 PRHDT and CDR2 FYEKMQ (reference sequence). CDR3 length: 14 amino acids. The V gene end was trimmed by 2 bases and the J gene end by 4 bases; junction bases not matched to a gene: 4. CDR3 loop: CASSLPGQGYEQYF. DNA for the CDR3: TGTGCCAGCAGCTTACCCGGACAGGGTTACGAGCAGTACTTC. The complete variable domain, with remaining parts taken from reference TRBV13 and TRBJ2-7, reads AAGVIQSPRHLIKEKRETATLKCYPIPRHDTVYWYQQGPGQDPQFLISFYEKMQSDKGSIPDRFSAQQFSDYHSELNMSSLELGDSALYFCASSLPGQGYEQYFGPGTRLTVT.

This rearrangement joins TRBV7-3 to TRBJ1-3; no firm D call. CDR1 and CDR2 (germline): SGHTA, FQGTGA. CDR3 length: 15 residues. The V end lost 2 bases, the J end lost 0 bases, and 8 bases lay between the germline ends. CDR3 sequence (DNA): TGTGCCAGCAGCTTAGCCACAAGCTCTGGAAACACCATATATTTT. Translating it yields CASSLATSSGNTIYF.

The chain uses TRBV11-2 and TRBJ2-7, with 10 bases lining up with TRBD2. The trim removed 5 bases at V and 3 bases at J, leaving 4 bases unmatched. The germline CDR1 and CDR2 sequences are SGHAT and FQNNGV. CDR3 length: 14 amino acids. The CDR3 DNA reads TGTGCCAGCAGCCCTAGCGGGGGAAACTACGAGCAGTACTTC. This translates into CASSPSGGNYEQYF.

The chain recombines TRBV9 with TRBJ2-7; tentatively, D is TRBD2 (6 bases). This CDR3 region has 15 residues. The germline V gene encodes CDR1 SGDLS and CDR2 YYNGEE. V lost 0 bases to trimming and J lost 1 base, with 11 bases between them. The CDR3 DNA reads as TGTGCCAGCAGCGTAGTGGCGGGGCCTTCCTACGAGCAGTACTTC. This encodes CASSVVAGPSYEQYF.